This TCR beta chain derives from a study of blood T cell repertoires in COVID-19. Here immunoSEQ multiplex PCR was the method, and the copy in TCRdb shows in-frame clones only, minus some. The profile shows hundreds of thousands of clones, around 89% of them singletons. The germline V gene has CDR1 LNHDA and CDR2 SQIVND (reference sequence). Trimming pared 4 bases from V and 4 bases from J, leaving 10 bases between. The CDR3 is 13 residues long. The clonotype comes from a man aged 35 to 55 with acute or convalescent COVID-19. This chain joins TRBV19 and TRBJ1-2; no reliable D call. Sequencing input: peripheral blood. CDR3 nucleotide sequence: TGTGCCAGTAGTAGGGCCGTCCGCTATGGCTACACCTTC. Its translation is CASSRAVRYGYTF.